This record concerns one T cell receptor (beta chain) sequence. The clone's antigen remains unknown. Base qualities are not recorded, but no much larger clone differs from it by a single base. TCRbeta CDR3 regions were amplified from genomic DNA by means of the immunoSEQ Assay, a bias-controlled multiplex PCR. Per the source publication's procedure: Within the assay, amplification of reference gene primers was used to estimate how many nucleated cells each sample contained. Sequence reads were collapsed and filtered to measure the absolute abundance of every unique TCRbeta CDR3 rearrangement. Productive Simpson clonality was computed per sample as the square root of Simpson's diversity index over productive rearrangements. The table was pulled from immuneACCESS by TCRdb, which kept in-frame rearrangements only. Such tables lose some clones; where checked, under half of the loss comes from unresolved V genes, and the rest has no known cause. The V and J calls and clone size come from that table; D and trimming were worked out from the DNA. Across this sample there are 250,000 to 350,000 clones, with about 89% seen only once. The ten largest make up less than 1% of the sample.

This sample is drawn from a study of blood T cell repertoires in COVID-19 (dated by TCRdb to 2018 to 2021). Study-wide context: Samples from collaborators originated in the United States, Italy and Spain and spanned both the acute and convalescent phases of COVID-19. Nearly every sample came with metadata listing a de-identified subject ID, COVID-19 status, age in years and sex. HLA class I and class II types, where available, came from metadata supplied by the sample provider rather than from assay-based typing. The samples were drawn from two sources: the first 160 participants of the ongoing ImmuneRACE study, and 1,200 or so subjects contributed by 6 global collaborators. The repertoires were made available in a free public database intended to serve as a resource for research on the immune response to SARS-CoV-2. Subjects who had been exposed to COVID-19, were actively infected with it, or had recovered from it provided the deeply sampled blood TCRbeta repertoires that made up the dataset. The prospective study material was composed of cDNA or gDNA derived from T cells, B-cell-depleted T cells, or PBMCs.

General study outcomes and caveats: How much clinical and demographic metadata was included differed by source and by participant, and the metadata was provided uncurated.

The CDR3 spans 14 residues, from the cysteine through the phenylalanine. Solely the CDR3 DNA is kept, with 42 bases framed from the first base. V is trimmed back by 4 bases and J by 13 bases, and the junction contains 9 bases that no gene match accounts for. The germline V gene gives CDR1 as KGHDR and CDR2 as SFDVKD. A second Seattle source provided samples from volunteer blood donors who had recovered from COVID-19. Whole blood was collected in K2EDTA tubes by collaborating institutions according to the institutions' own protocols. For TCRbeta analysis, collaborators shipped samples as frozen whole blood, isolated PBMCs, or DNA extracted from either of those sample types.

The sequence links TRBV24-1 to TRBJ2-7, with 13 bases matching TRBD2. The TCR comes from a woman aged 40-49 years who had recovered from COVID-19. Sequencing was performed on peripheral blood. The CDR3: CATSDPGLAGFLYF. The sequenced DNA: TGTGCCACCAGTGACCCGGGACTAGCGGGATTCTTATACTTC.